This T cell receptor (beta chain) comes out of a study of blood T cell repertoires in COVID-19. Study-wide context: Sites in the United States, Italy and Spain provided acute and convalescent COVID-19 samples. The cDNA or gDNA used as material had been derived from T cells, B-cell-depleted T cells, or PBMCs.

This CDR3 has 20 residues. Germline V CDR1 and CDR2: MNHEY, SVGEGT. Trimming cost V 6 bases and J 4 bases; bases outside gene matches: 18. The sample holds one count of this clone. Per the study methods: Estimation of nucleated cell counts was performed using reference gene primer amplification. TCRdb keeps only in-frame clones here, not all; method: immunoSEQ multiplex PCR. That table supplies the V and J calls and clone size; D and trimming were determined from the DNA. The sample lists fewer than 65,000 clones; roughly 90% were seen once. Sequencing used peripheral blood. The V gene is TRBV6-2 or TRBV6-3, the J gene TRBJ2-2; 12 bases match TRBD1. The sequence came from a man between 45 and 60 years old with acute or convalescent COVID-19. The CDR3 DNA is TGTGCCAGCAGCCTAATGCTGGGACAGGGGGCGCGTCGAGGCACCGGGGAGCTGTTTTTT. As protein: CASSLMLGQGARRGTGELFF.